What follows are 9 T cell receptor beta chains derived from one specimen sequenced in a study of blood T cell repertoires in COVID-19. Some clones are missing from TCRdb's copy, which holds only in-frame ones; the method was immunoSEQ multiplex PCR. The sample shows over 150,000 clones, nearly 90% of them seen only once. What was sequenced was peripheral blood. These receptors all stem from a man between 18 and 29 years old who had recovered from COVID-19.

The J gene is TRBJ2-3, the V gene TRBV10-3; unclear D gene. Trimming removed 0 bases at V and 0 bases at J, with 7 bases between. Per germline, CDR1 ENHRY and CDR2 SYGVKD. The CDR3 has 15 residues. The CDR3 reads CAISESTTSTDTQYF. CDR3 DNA: TGTGCCATCAGTGAGTCGACGACTAGCACAGATACGCAGTATTTT.

With regard to this clone: A junction end diverges from the germline sequence, so it may reflect a read error. V and J are TRBV18 and TRBJ1-4; D is unclear. Germline V lookup: CDR1 KGHSH, CDR2 LQKENI. The CDR3 covers 11 residues. The CDR3 DNA follows: TGTGCCAGCTCACCTAAAGAAAAACTGTTTTTT. It codes for CASSPKEKLFF.

J is TRBJ2-3 and V is TRBV28; the match to TRBD2 covers 10 bases. Germline loops: CDR1 MDHEN, CDR2 SYDVKM. CDR3 length equals 14 residues. V was clipped by 8 bases and J by 0 bases; unmatched bases: 2. CDR3 loop: CASVTSGSTDTQYF. The CDR3 bases are TGTGCCAGCGTGACTAGCGGGAGCACAGATACGCAGTATTTT.

This sequence joins TRBV4-1 and TRBJ2-7, with 8 positions matching TRBD2. Germline CDR1 MGHRA, CDR2 YSYEKL. V shed 1 base and J 3 bases; nucleotides not matched to a gene: 8. There are 16 residues in the CDR3. DNA of the CDR3: TGCGCCAGCAGCCAAGCGAGCGGGGGTCCGAACTACGAGCAGTACTTC. Its protein is CASSQASGGPNYEQYF.

This chain connects TRBV9 to TRBJ2-3, with D unclear. Germline CDR1 is SGDLS and CDR2 is YYNGEE. Trimming left V 0 bases short and J 6 bases short, with 11 bases between. This CDR3 region has 14 residues. CDR3 amino acids: CASSVAPPGDTQYF. The DNA of the CDR3 is TGTGCCAGCAGCGTAGCTCCACCCGGGGATACGCAGTATTTT.

CDR3 residues: CASTHGGQGGYFNYGYTF. The CDR3 bases are TGTGCCAGCACCCACGGGGGACAGGGAGGCTATTTTAACTATGGCTACACCTTC. The chain recombines TRBV2 with TRBJ1-2; 9 positions match TRBD1. The V gene end was trimmed by 7 bases and the J gene end by 1 base; junction bases not matched to a gene: 16. This CDR3 has 18 residues. The germline V gene encodes CDR1 SNHLY and CDR2 FYNNEI.

The gene calls are TRBV5-4 and TRBJ2-7, with 12 bases aligning to TRBD1. With 5 bases clipped from V and 7 bases from J, the junction kept 7 bases outside the gene matches. Germline lookup yields CDR1 SGHNT and CDR2 YYREEE (reference sequence). CDR3 length equals 14 residues. The CDR3 DNA follows: TGTGCCAGCAGAACGGGACAGGGGGCGCCTGAGCAGTACTTC. This translates into CASRTGQGAPEQYF.

Only a few counts were recorded for this clone. The V call is TRBV20-1, the J call TRBJ2-7; weak D call: TRBD1 (5 bases). V was pared by 8 bases and J by 4 bases, with 12 bases between. The CDR3 spans 11 residues. From germline, CDR1 is DFQATT and CDR2 SNEGSKA (reference sequence). CDR3 nucleotide sequence: TGCAGTTTACAGGTTGGTTACGAGCAGTACTTC. Its translation is CSLQVGYEQYF.

This chain connects TRBV30 to TRBJ2-3; 12 positions agree with TRBD2. Germline loops: CDR1 GTSNPN, CDR2 SVGIG (reference sequence). Trimming removed 8 bases from V and 4 bases from J; junction bases left unmatched: 10. The CDR3 has 15 residues. The CDR3 region is CAGEAGLAGSDTQYF. The DNA for the CDR3 is TGTGCCGGTGAAGCGGGACTAGCGGGCTCAGATACGCAGTATTTT.